This T cell receptor (beta chain) was found in a study of T cells after yellow fever vaccination. CDR1 SGHRS and CDR2 YFSETQ come from the germline V gene. The V segment lost 4 bases and the J segment 5 bases; nucleotides outside the gene matches: 8. The CDR3 runs to 14 residues. General observations from the study: Weaker, the secondary response peaked sooner, at day 5 versus 15. Shared CD4/CD8 clonotypes were a small share, likely from convergent recombination.

To note about this clonotype: Its antigen is currently unknown.

Each CDR3 protein is one row after TCRdb ran MiXCR on the 5' RACE reads. Here the sample spans hundreds of thousands of distinct CDR3 sequences, about 12% being singletons. The sequence derives from a man aged 25-45 years who received the YFV17D yellow fever vaccine. The sample in question was PBMCs, obtained on the day of the yellow fever booster vaccination. V and J are TRBV5-1 and TRBJ2-5; 7 bases line up with TRBD1. The CDR3 DNA follows: TGCGCCAGCAGCGCATCGACAGGGCAGGAGACCCAGTACTTC. Translating it yields CASSASTGQETQYF.